A selection of T cell receptor beta chains follows, all from one sample in a study of CD8 T cells in ankylosing spondylitis. Using its own MiXCR run on the 5' RACE reads, TCRdb lists one record per CDR3 protein. The profile covers a few hundred thousand distinct CDR3 sequences, with 6.5% to 10% appearing a single time and more than 14% taken by the ten largest. Material: blood, either unsorted or a sorted T cell fraction (not recorded which). Receptors originate from a male donor with ankylosing spondylitis. The CDR3 runs from the conserved cysteine through the conserved F or W. D genes are given only for firm matches. Clone size is shown for a subset of rows, as once, few, many or a class of expanded clone.

d_gene,abundance,v_gene,j_gene,CDR3nt,CDR3aa
TRBD2,.,TRBV9,TRBJ2-1,TGTGCCAGCAGCGCCAGCGGGAGGGCCGTTTCGGGCAATGAGCAGTTCTTC,CASSASGRAVSGNEQFF
.,.,TRBV20-1,TRBJ1-1,TGCAGTGCCCAGAATGCGGGGGCTCGGACTGAAGCTTTCTTT,CSAQNAGARTEAFF
TRBD1,many,TRBV4-1,TRBJ2-7,TGCGCCAGCAGTCCCGTAGTAGGACAGGGTGTCTACGAGCAGTACTTC,CASSPVVGQGVYEQYF
.,few,TRBV7-9,TRBJ1-6,TGTGCCAGCCGCGGGTGGGATAATTCACCCCTCCACTTT,CASRGWDNSPLHF
.,.,TRBV5-4,TRBJ1-4,TGTGCCAGCAGCTTGGAGGGCGTTGAAAAACTGTTTTTT,CASSLEGVEKLFF
.,.,TRBV2,TRBJ1-1,TGTGCCAGCAGTGATGGTCTTAACACTGAAGCTTTCTTT,CASSDGLNTEAFF
TRBD2,many,TRBV29-1,TRBJ2-7,TGCAGCGTTGAAGATACCGCTAGCGGGACCTACGAGCAGTACTTC,CSVEDTASGTYEQYF
TRBD2,many,TRBV18,TRBJ2-1,TGTGCCAGCTCATCAGGACTAGCGGGAGTTAACAATGAGCAGTTCTTC,CASSSGLAGVNNEQFF
.,.,TRBV2,TRBJ1-5,TGTGCCAGCAGAGAACAGGGCTGGCAGCCCCAGCATTTT,CASREQGWQPQHF
.,few,TRBV15,TRBJ2-1,TGTGCCACGGCGCCGCGGGTTAACTACAATGAGCAGTTCTTC,CATAPRVNYNEQFF
.,.,TRBV20-1,TRBJ1-2,TGCAGTGCTAGTGGGGGCCAGGGACTAAAAGGCTACACCTTC,CSASGGQGLKGYTF
.,few,TRBV20-1,TRBJ2-1,TGCAGTGCTAGAGGGAAAAATGGGGCCTACAATGAGCAGTTCTTC,CSARGKNGAYNEQFF
.,few,TRBV19,TRBJ1-5,TGTGCCAGTAGTATAGTTTCGGCTCAGCCCCAGCATTTT,CASSIVSAQPQHF
.,.,TRBV27,TRBJ2-7,TGTGCCAGCATGGTTGGTCGGGGCGCCTACGAGCAGTACTTC,CASMVGRGAYEQYF
.,many,TRBV1,TRBJ1-5,TGCACCAGCAGCCAAGCCCGCGTAAAGGACCTTCGCGATCAGCCCCAGCATTTT,CTSSQARVKDLRDQPQHF
TRBD2,few,TRBV15,TRBJ2-1,TGTGCCACCAGCAGCCCCGGGACTAGGTCCTACAATGAGCAGTTCTTC,CATSSPGTRSYNEQFF
.,.,TRBV29-1,TRBJ1-1,TGCAGCGCTGGGGGGGGGAACACTGAAGCTTTCTTT,CSAGGGNTEAFF